The subject of this entry is one TCR beta chain. The CDR3 runs to 12 residues. V shed 2 bases and J shed 3 bases, with 5 bases lying between them. Germline values: CDR1 MNHNS, CDR2 SASEGT. This entry comes from a study of blood T cell repertoires in COVID-19. Study in general: Acute-phase and convalescent COVID-19 samples originated in the United States, Italy and Spain. T cells, B-cell-depleted T cells, or PBMCs provided the cDNA or gDNA that served as material.

In the original workflow: Researchers report that nucleated cell counts were estimated from reference gene primer amplification. Here immunoSEQ multiplex PCR was the method, and the copy in TCRdb shows in-frame clones only, minus some. V and J calls and clone size are given by that table; D and trimming were obtained from the DNA. Of 70,000 to 75,000 clones in the sample, around four fifths were seen once. The chain couples TRBV6-1 to TRBJ2-7; D is undetermined. This sequence originates from a woman between 55 and 75 years old with acute or convalescent COVID-19. Sequencing input: peripheral blood. The CDR3 reads CASSETYYEQYF. In DNA, the CDR3 is TGTGCCAGCAGTGAAACTTACTACGAGCAGTACTTC.